The T cell receptor beta chain described here comes from a study of spatial heterogeneity in lung cancer. Study-level background: Each time, sequencing found more beta-chain sequences than alpha-chain sequences. Study results and caveats: Blood showed ubiquitous tumor TCRs more often at resection than at routine follow-up.

The CDR3 sequence is 11 residues long. Per the germline V gene, CDR1 is LGHDT and CDR2 is YNNKEL (reference sequence). The ends were cut back, 4 bases at V and 7 bases at J, with 7 bases in the middle. TCRdb reprocessed the 5' RACE reads via MiXCR and lists one record per CDR3 protein. This sample has about 85,000 distinct CDR3 sequences; approximately 21% occur once, and the top ten carry around 6.6%. Notes on this clonotype: Antigen: not known.

Time point defined: sample taken at primary tumor resection. Frozen PBMC, nontumor lung or tumor provided whole RNA, which was sequenced unsorted. The cohort: approximately 74 early-stage, untreated non-small cell lung cancer patients. The starting material was PBMCs, obtained at surgery. The sequence came from a male donor with early-stage non-small cell lung cancer. V gene TRBV3-1 combines with J gene TRBJ1-1; D call uncertain. In DNA, the CDR3 is TGTGCCAGCAGCCGAGACGGTGAAGCTTTCTTT. This encodes CASSRDGEAFF.